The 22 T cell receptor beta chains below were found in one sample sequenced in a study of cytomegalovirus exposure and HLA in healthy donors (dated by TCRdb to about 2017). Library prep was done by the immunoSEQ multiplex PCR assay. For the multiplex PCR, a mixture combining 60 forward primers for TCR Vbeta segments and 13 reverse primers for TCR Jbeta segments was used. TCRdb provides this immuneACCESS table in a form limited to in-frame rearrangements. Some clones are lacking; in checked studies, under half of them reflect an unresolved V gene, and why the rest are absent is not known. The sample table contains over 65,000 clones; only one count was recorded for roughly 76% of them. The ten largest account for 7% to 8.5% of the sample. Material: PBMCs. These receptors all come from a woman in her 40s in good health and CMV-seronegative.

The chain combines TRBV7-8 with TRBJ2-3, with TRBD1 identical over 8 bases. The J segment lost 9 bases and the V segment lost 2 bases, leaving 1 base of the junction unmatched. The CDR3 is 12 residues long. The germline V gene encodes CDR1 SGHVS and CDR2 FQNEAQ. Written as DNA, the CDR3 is TGTGCCAGCAGCTTACAGGGGGCGACGCAGTATTTT. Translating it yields CASSLQGATQYF.

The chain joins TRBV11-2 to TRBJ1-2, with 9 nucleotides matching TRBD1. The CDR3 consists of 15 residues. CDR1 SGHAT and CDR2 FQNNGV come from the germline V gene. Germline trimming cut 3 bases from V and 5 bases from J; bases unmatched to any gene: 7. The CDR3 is CASSFGTGTGYGYTF. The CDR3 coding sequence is TGTGCCAGCAGCTTCGGGACAGGGACGGGGTATGGCTACACCTTC. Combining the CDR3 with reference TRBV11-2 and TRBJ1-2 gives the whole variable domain EAGVAQSPRYKIIEKRQSVAFWCNPISGHATLYWYQQILGQGPKLLIQFQNNGVVDDSQLPKDRFSAERLKGVDSTLKIQPAKLEDSAVYLCASSFGTGTGYGYTFGSGTRLTVV.

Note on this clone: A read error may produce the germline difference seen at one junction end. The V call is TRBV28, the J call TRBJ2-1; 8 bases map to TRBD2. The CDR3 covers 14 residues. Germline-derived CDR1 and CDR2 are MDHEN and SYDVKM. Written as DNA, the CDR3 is TGTGCCACCAGTACGGGAGGGTCTCGCAATGAGCAGTTCTTC. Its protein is CATSTGGSRNEQFF.

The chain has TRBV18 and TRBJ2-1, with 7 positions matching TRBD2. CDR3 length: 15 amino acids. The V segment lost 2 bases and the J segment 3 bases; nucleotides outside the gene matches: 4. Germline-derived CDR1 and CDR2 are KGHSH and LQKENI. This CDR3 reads CASSPSLAVYNEQFF. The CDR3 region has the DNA TGTGCCAGCTCACCAAGCCTAGCGGTCTACAATGAGCAGTTCTTC.

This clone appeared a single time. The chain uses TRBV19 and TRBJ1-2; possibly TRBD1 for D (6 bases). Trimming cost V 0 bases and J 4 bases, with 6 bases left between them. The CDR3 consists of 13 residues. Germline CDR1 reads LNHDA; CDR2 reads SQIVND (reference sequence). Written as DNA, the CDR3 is TGTGCCAGTAGTATAGAAGGGGGCTATGGCTACACCTTC. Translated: CASSIEGGYGYTF.

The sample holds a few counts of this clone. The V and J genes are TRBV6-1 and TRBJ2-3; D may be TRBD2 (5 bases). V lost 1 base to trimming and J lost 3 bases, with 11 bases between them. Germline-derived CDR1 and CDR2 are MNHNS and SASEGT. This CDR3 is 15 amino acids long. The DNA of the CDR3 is TGTGCCAGCAGTGAAGTGGGAGTTTCGACAGATACGCAGTATTTT. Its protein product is CASSEVGVSTDTQYF.

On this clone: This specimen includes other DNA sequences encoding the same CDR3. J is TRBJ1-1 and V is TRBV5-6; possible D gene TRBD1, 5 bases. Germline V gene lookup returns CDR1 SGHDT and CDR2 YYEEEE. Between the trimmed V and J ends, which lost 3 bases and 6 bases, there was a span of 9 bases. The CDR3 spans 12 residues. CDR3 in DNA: TGTGCCAGCAGCTGGGGGGGTTCTGAAGCTTTCTTT. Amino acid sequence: CASSWGGSEAFF. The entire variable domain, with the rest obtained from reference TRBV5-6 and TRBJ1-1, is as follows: DAGVTQSPTHLIKTRGQQVTLRCSPKSGHDTVSWYQQALGQGPQFIFQYYEEEERQRGNFPDRFSGHQFPNYSSELNVNALLLGDSALYLCASSWGGSEAFFGQGTRLTVV.

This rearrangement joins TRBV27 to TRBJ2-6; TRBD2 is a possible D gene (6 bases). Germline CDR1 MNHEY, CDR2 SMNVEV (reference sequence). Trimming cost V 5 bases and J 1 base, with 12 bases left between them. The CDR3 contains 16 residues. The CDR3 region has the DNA TGTGCCAGCAGTCCCTTTCGGGGGTCTGGGGCCAACGTCCTGACTTTC. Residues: CASSPFRGSGANVLTF. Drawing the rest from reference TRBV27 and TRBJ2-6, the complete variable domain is EAQVTQNPRYLITVTGKKLTVTCSQNMNHEYMSWYRQDPGLGLRQIYYSMNVEVTDKGDVPEGYKVSRKEKRNFPLILESPSPNQTSLYFCASSPFRGSGANVLTFGAGSRLTVL.

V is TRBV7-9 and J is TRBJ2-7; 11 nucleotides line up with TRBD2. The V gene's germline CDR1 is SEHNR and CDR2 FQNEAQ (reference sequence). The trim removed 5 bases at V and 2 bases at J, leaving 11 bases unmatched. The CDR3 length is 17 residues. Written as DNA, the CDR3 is TGTGCCAGCAGCCAGAATAGAGGGACTAGCGGAGCCTACGAGCAGTACTTC. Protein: CASSQNRGTSGAYEQYF.

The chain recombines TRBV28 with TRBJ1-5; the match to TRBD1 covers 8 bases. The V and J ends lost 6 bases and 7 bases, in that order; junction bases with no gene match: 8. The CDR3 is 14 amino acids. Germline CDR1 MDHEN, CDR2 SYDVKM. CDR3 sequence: CASRTGGTGQPQHF. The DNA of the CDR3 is TGTGCCAGCAGAACAGGGGGGACGGGGCAGCCCCAGCATTTT.

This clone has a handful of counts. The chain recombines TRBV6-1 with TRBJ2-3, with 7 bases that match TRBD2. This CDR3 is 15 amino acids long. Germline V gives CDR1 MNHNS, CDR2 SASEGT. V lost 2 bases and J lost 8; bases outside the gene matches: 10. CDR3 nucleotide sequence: TGTGCCAGCAGTGAAACGTCTAGCGGTTCTGTTACGCAGTATTTT. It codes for CASSETSSGSVTQYF.

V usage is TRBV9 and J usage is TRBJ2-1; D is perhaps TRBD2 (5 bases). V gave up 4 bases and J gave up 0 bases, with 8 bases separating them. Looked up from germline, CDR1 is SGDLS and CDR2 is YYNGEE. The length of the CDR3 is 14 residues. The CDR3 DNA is TGTGCCAGCAGCACGGCGGGCTCCTACAATGAGCAGTTCTTC. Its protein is CASSTAGSYNEQFF.

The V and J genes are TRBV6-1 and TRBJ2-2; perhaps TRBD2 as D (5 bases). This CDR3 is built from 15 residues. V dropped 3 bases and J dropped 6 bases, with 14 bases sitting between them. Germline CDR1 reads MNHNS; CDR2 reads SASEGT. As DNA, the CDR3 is TGTGCCAGCAGTGAGTTCGGGGTGGTTGCCGGGGAGCTGTTTTTT. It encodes CASSEFGVVAGELFF.

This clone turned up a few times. CDR3 region: CASSQAPGTGKDEQYF. For the CDR3, the DNA is TGCGCCAGCAGCCAAGCCCCCGGGACAGGGAAGGACGAGCAGTACTTC. The rearrangement uses TRBV4-1 and TRBJ2-7; 9 bases agree with TRBD1. Germline V gene data show CDR1 as MGHRA and CDR2 as YSYEKL. The CDR3 contains 16 residues. V lost 1 base to trimming and J lost 5 bases; unmatched junction nucleotides: 9.

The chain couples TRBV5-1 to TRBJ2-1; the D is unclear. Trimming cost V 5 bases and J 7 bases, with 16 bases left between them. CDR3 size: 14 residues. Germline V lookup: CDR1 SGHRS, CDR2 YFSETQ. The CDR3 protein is CASRPTTSGNEQFF. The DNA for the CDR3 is TGCGCCAGCAGGCCAACAACATCCGGGAATGAGCAGTTCTTC.

CDR3 loop: CASRTGTGGLGELFF. Here the CDR3 DNA reads TGTGCCAGTAGAACCGGGACAGGGGGCCTCGGGGAGCTGTTTTTT. The V call is TRBV19, the J call TRBJ2-2; TRBD1 matches at 12 bases. The junction had 6 bases not matched to a gene; V was cut back by 6 bases and J by 7 bases. This CDR3 is built from 15 residues. Germline loops: CDR1 LNHDA, CDR2 SQIVND (reference sequence). The variable domain in full, with the rest retrieved from reference TRBV19 and TRBJ2-2, is DGGITQSPKYLFRKEGQNVTLSCEQNLNHDAMYWYRQDPGQGLRLIYYSQIVNDFQKGDIAEGYSVSREKKESFPLTVTSAQKNPTAFYLCASRTGTGGLGELFFGEGSRLTVL.

CDR3 DNA sequence: TGTGCCAGCAGCACAGTATGGGCTATATCCTACAATGAGCAGTTCTTC. Its translation is CASSTVWAISYNEQFF. The chain links TRBV28 to TRBJ2-1; no clear D gene. This CDR3 comprises 16 residues. V gave up 6 bases and J gave up 1 base, with 16 bases separating them. The germline CDR1 and CDR2 sequences are MDHEN and SYDVKM.

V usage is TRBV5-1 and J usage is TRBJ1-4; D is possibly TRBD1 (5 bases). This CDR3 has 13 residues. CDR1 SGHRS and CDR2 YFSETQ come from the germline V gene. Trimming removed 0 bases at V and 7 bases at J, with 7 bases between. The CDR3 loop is CASSLDDSEKLFF. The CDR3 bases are TGCGCCAGCAGCTTGGATGACAGTGAAAAACTGTTTTTT.

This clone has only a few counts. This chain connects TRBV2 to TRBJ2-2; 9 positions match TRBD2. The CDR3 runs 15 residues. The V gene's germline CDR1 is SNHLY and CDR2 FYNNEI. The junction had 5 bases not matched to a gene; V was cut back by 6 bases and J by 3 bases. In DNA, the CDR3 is TGTGCCAGCAGCCGCGGGGGGGCCGACACCGGGGAGCTGTTTTTT. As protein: CASSRGGADTGELFF.

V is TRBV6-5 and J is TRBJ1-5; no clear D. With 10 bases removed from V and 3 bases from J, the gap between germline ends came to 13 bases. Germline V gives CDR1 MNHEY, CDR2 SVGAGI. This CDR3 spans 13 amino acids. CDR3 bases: TGTGCCACCCGGCTGCAGGCCAATCAGCCCCAGCATTTT. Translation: CATRLQANQPQHF.

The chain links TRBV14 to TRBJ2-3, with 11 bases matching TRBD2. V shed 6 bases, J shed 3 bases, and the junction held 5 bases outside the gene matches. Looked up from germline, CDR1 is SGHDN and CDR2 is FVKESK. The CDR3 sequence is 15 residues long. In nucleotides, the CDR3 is TGTGCCAGCAGTACACTAGCGGGAGTGACAGATACGCAGTATTTT. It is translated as CASSTLAGVTDTQYF.

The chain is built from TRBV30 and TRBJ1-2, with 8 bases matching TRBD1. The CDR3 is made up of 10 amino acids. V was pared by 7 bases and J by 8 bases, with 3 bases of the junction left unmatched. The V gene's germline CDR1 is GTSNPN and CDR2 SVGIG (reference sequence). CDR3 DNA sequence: TGTGCCTTACAGGGGGGAGGCTACACCTTC. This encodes CALQGGGYTF.